The clone carrying this T cell receptor (beta chain) has only a few counts. Germline V gene data show CDR1 as PRHDT and CDR2 as FYEKMQ (reference sequence). The CDR3 is made up of 17 amino acids. Trimming took off 5 bases at V and 8 bases at J, with 27 bases between the two ends. These data belong to a study of blood T cell repertoires in COVID-19. Original processing notes: From reference gene primer amplification, estimates of nucleated cell counts were derived. The protocol was immunoSEQ multiplex PCR, while the TCRdb copy is restricted to in-frame clones and leaves out a portion. The D gene and trimming were derived from the DNA, and the V and J assignments and clone size from that table. The sample has about 180,000 clones; 70% to 90% are singletons.

The source of this sequence is a human donor with active or convalescent COVID-19. The donor label of this sample is uncertain. The sequenced sample was peripheral blood. The V call is TRBV13, the J call TRBJ1-2; unclear D gene. CDR3 region: CASSVRLREIKQWGYTF. CDR3 DNA sequence: TGTGCCAGCAGCGTAAGACTCCGGGAGATAAAACAGTGGGGCTACACCTTC.